The 12 T cell receptor beta chains given below trace back to one sample, sequenced in a study of glioma-infiltrating T cells after dendritic cell vaccination. Profiling relied on immunoSEQ multiplex PCR, and the TCRdb table lists in-frame clones only, not all of them. In the table there are 95,000 to 110,000 clones, 81% of which are singletons. Sequenced material: blood, taken before dendritic cell vaccination. Source of these receptors: a human donor with glioblastoma.

The gene calls are TRBV6-5 and TRBJ1-3, with D tentatively TRBD1 (6 bases). V gave up 7 bases and J gave up 4 bases, with 11 bases separating them. This CDR3 is 13 amino acids long. Germline V gives CDR1 MNHEY, CDR2 SVGAGI. CDR3 sequence: CASTTGYGNTIYF. The DNA for the CDR3 is TGTGCCAGCACCACAGGGTACGGAAACACCATATATTTT.

This clone was picked up one time. The chain carries TRBV11-3 and TRBJ2-1; 8 nucleotides match TRBD2. CDR1 and CDR2 (germline): SGHNT, YENEEA. Trimming removed 3 bases from V and 10 bases from J; junction bases left unmatched: 8. The CDR3 totals 14 residues. The CDR3 protein is CASSFAGGEWEQFF. The CDR3 DNA reads as TGTGCCAGCAGCTTCGCCGGGGGGGAATGGGAGCAGTTCTTC. Looking up the rest from reference TRBV11-3 and TRBJ2-1 gives the full variable domain: EAGVVQSPRYKIIEKKQPVAFWCNPISGHNTLYWYLQNLGQGPELLIRYENEEAVDDSQLPKDRFSAERLKGVDSTLKIQPAELGDSAVYLCASSFAGGEWEQFFGPGTRLTVL.

This rearrangement joins TRBV6-5 to TRBJ2-5; 12 nucleotides align to TRBD2. The ends lost 4 bases at V and 7 bases at J; junction bases unmatched: 4. CDR1 MNHEY and CDR2 SVGAGI come from the germline V gene. The CDR3 consists of 14 residues. The CDR3 DNA follows: TGTGCCAGCAGTTTTCTAGCGGGAGGGGGGACCCAGTACTTC. It is translated as CASSFLAGGGTQYF.

The CDR3 nucleotides are TGTGCCAGCAGCTTAAAAGGACAGGATATCGCTGAAGCTTTCTTT. Protein sequence: CASSLKGQDIAEAFF. The chain uses TRBV7-2 and TRBJ1-1; 7 nucleotides line up with TRBD1. The V gene end was trimmed by 2 bases and the J gene end by 6 bases; junction bases not matched to a gene: 9. Germline V CDR1 and CDR2: SGHTA, FQGNSA. The CDR3 contains 15 residues.

The rearrangement links TRBV6-5 to TRBJ1-2; D gene unclear. Germline V gene sequence: CDR1 MNHEY, CDR2 SVGAGI. V lost 2 bases, J lost 2 bases, and 15 bases lay in between. This CDR3 is built from 16 residues. The CDR3 here is CASSYQLLAGNYGYTF. The CDR3 nucleotides are TGTGCCAGCAGTTACCAGCTTCTGGCAGGAAACTATGGCTACACCTTC.

The chain recombines TRBV6-5 with TRBJ2-5; no clear D gene. With 6 bases removed from V and 0 bases from J, the gap between germline ends came to 5 bases. Germline V gene sequence: CDR1 MNHEY, CDR2 SVGAGI. The CDR3 consists of 12 residues. Here the CDR3 reads CASRANQETQYF. Here the CDR3 DNA reads TGTGCCAGCAGGGCAAACCAAGAGACCCAGTACTTC.

The rearrangement links TRBV9 to TRBJ1-1; D might be TRBD1 (5 bases). Germline CDR1 and CDR2: SGDLS and YYNGEE. The CDR3 runs to 14 residues. Trimming stripped 4 bases from V and 2 bases from J, with 12 bases between. The CDR3 sequence is CASSFGGRNTEAFF. The CDR3, as DNA: TGTGCCAGCAGCTTCGGGGGGAGAAACACTGAAGCTTTCTTT.

A single count supports this clone. The chain joins TRBV27 to TRBJ1-2; 8 bases align to TRBD1. The CDR3 loop spans 12 amino acids. The junction had 1 base not matched to a gene; V was cut back by 5 bases and J by 5 bases. The germline gives CDR1 MNHEY, CDR2 SMNVEV (reference sequence). The CDR3 DNA reads TGTGCCAGCAGTACAGGGGGATATGGCTACACCTTC. Protein product: CASSTGGYGYTF.

CDR3: CASSQTYDTEDTGELFF. The CDR3 region has the DNA TGCGCCAGCAGCCAAACATACGATACAGAAGACACCGGGGAGCTGTTTTTT. The rearrangement uses TRBV4-1 and TRBJ2-2; D uncertain. The V and J ends lost 2 bases and 3 bases respectively, with 16 bases between them. Germline lookup yields CDR1 MGHRA and CDR2 YSYEKL. CDR3 length: 17 residues.

This chain uses TRBV14 with TRBJ1-2; TRBD1 aligns across 9 bases. V was clipped by 1 base and J by 8 bases; unmatched bases: 8. The CDR3 is made up of 15 amino acids. The V gene's germline CDR1 is SGHDN and CDR2 FVKESK. CDR3 bases: TGTGCCAGCAGCCAAGTGGGGACAGGGCTCGGGGGCTACACCTTC. This translates into CASSQVGTGLGGYTF.

The J gene is TRBJ2-3, the V gene TRBV5-1, with 8 bases fitting TRBD2. Germline V CDR1 and CDR2: SGHRS, YFSETQ. The CDR3 consists of 14 residues. Trimming cost V 2 bases and J 4 bases; bases outside gene matches: 3. The CDR3 sequence: CASSFRGGADTQYF. Written as DNA, the CDR3 is TGCGCCAGCAGCTTTCGGGGGGGGGCAGATACGCAGTATTTT.

V and J are TRBV19 and TRBJ1-4, with TRBD1 as a possible D gene (5 bases). Germline-derived CDR1 and CDR2 are LNHDA and SQIVND (reference sequence). Trimming took 7 bases from V and 6 from J, leaving 18 bases between them. The CDR3 spans 15 residues. CDR3 protein: CASTMGRDGDEKLFF. The CDR3 nucleotides are TGTGCCAGTACTATGGGGCGGGACGGTGATGAAAAACTGTTTTTT.